The 2 T cell receptor beta chains listed next were all sequenced from one sample in a study of blood T cell repertoires in COVID-19. Assay used: immunoSEQ multiplex PCR; TCRdb lists only in-frame clones, some missing. The table lists around 130,000 clones, about four fifths of them singletons. The source material was peripheral blood. These receptors were collected from a human donor in a cohort sampled during active COVID-19.

This sequence joins TRBV7-9 and TRBJ2-3, with a weak D call TRBD2 (6 bases). The V and J ends lost 1 base and 1 base respectively, with 12 bases between them. The CDR3 covers 16 residues. Germline lookup yields CDR1 SEHNR and CDR2 FQNEAQ (reference sequence). In DNA form, the CDR3 reads TGTGCCAGCAGCTTAGAGGGCGGGGCCCGCACAGATACGCAGTATTTT. This sequence encodes CASSLEGGARTDTQYF.

V gene TRBV11-3 combines with J gene TRBJ2-3, with 7 bases aligning to TRBD1. Losses at the gene ends were 1 base for V and 0 bases for J; bases not matched to a gene: 1. The CDR3 loop spans 15 amino acids. CDR1 is SGHNT, CDR2 YENEEA, per germline. CDR3: CASSLGGQSTDTQYF. The CDR3 region has the DNA TGTGCCAGCAGCTTAGGGGGACAGAGCACAGATACGCAGTATTTT. The whole variable domain, remainder taken from reference TRBV11-3 and TRBJ2-3, is EAGVVQSPRYKIIEKKQPVAFWCNPISGHNTLYWYLQNLGQGPELLIRYENEEAVDDSQLPKDRFSAERLKGVDSTLKIQPAELGDSAVYLCASSLGGQSTDTQYFGPGTRLTVL.